Listed here are 32 T cell receptor beta chains from one sample, sequenced in a study of sequential checkpoint blockade in melanoma. Treatment of the sample: randomized to nivolumab then ipilimumab (arm A) or the reverse (arm B). TCRdb keeps only in-frame clones here, not all; method: immunoSEQ multiplex PCR. Of some 9,000 clones listed, approximately 56% are singletons. This material consisted of CD8+ T cells sorted from blood (inferred from file names), taken from a patient given nivolumab and ipilimumab in sequence. These TCRs come from a human donor with melanoma.

The gene calls are TRBV27 and TRBJ2-2; D ambiguous. Germline V gene lookup returns CDR1 MNHEY and CDR2 SMNVEV (reference sequence). V gave up 2 bases and J gave up 4 bases, with 14 bases separating them. The CDR3 is made up of 16 amino acids. CDR3 protein: CASSLLAETGTGELFF. The CDR3 DNA reads TGTGCCAGCAGTTTACTGGCCGAGACGGGCACCGGGGAGCTGTTTTTT.

The rearrangement joins TRBV2 to TRBJ2-7; weak D call: TRBD2 (7 bases). CDR3 size: 14 residues. V was shortened by 4 bases and J by 6 bases, with 16 bases between the two germline ends. Germline CDR1 is SNHLY and CDR2 is FYNNEI. The chain's CDR3 is CASSGEGGPSEQYF. Here the CDR3 DNA reads TGTGCCAGCAGTGGGGAGGGGGGCCCGAGCGAGCAGTACTTC. The whole variable domain, remainder taken from reference TRBV2 and TRBJ2-7, is EPEVTQTPSHQVTQMGQEVILRCVPISNHLYFYWYRQILGQKVEFLVSFYNNEISEKSEIFDDQFSVERPDGSNFTLKIRSTKLEDSAMYFCASSGEGGPSEQYFGPGTRLTVT.

The sample holds a few counts of this clone. V and J are TRBV6-5 and TRBJ2-7, with D unresolved. This CDR3 spans 12 amino acids. V was shortened by 7 bases and J by 2 bases, with 9 bases between the two germline ends. From germline, CDR1 is MNHEY and CDR2 SVGAGI. The CDR3 spells CASNRSPYEQYF. As DNA, the CDR3 is TGTGCCAGCAACCGGTCCCCCTACGAGCAGTACTTC.

This clone is labeled as medium-sized. The chain combines TRBV4-3 with TRBJ2-1, with TRBD1 matching 11 bases. Germline lookup yields CDR1 LGHNA and CDR2 YSLEER. Germline trimming cut 0 bases from V and 8 bases from J; bases unmatched to any gene: 6. The CDR3 runs 16 residues. CDR3 in DNA: TGCGCCAGCAGCCAAGATCTAAGGACAGGGGGCTATGAGCAGTTCTTC. Translation gives CASSQDLRTGGYEQFF.

This rearrangement joins TRBV7-2 to TRBJ1-2; D is ambiguous. Trimming left V 2 bases short and J 5 bases short, with 9 bases between. Germline V gene data show CDR1 as SGHTA and CDR2 as FQGNSA. The CDR3 loop spans 13 amino acids. CDR3 in DNA: TGTGCCAGCAGCTTACCCACGGGGTATGGCTACACCTTC. This codes for CASSLPTGYGYTF.

CDR3 DNA: TGTGCCAGCAGTTGGGGACAGGTGGGAGCTGAAGCTTTCTTT. This codes for CASSWGQVGAEAFF. The chain has TRBV6-5 and TRBJ1-1, with 8 positions matching TRBD1. The CDR3 loop spans 14 amino acids. With 4 bases clipped from V and 6 bases from J, the junction kept 7 bases outside the gene matches. Germline V lookup: CDR1 MNHEY, CDR2 SVGAGI.

In its sample, this clone was seen a few times. This sequence joins TRBV6-1 and TRBJ2-5; D is unresolved. Germline-derived CDR1 and CDR2 are MNHNS and SASEGT. The CDR3 sequence is 11 residues long. Between the trimmed V and J ends, which lost 7 bases and 4 bases, there was a span of 7 bases. The CDR3 sequence is CASNKRETQYF. As DNA, the CDR3 is TGTGCCAGCAATAAGCGAGAGACCCAGTACTTC.

The chain is built from TRBV13 and TRBJ2-1, with a tentative D call TRBD2 (6 bases). The germline CDR1 and CDR2 sequences are PRHDT and FYEKMQ (reference sequence). The CDR3 runs 14 residues. Trimming stripped 2 bases from V and 8 bases from J, with 13 bases between. This chain's CDR3 is CASSLRRARDEQFF. The CDR3 DNA is TGTGCCAGCAGCTTAAGGAGGGCCCGGGATGAGCAGTTCTTC.

The chain is built from TRBV27 and TRBJ2-7; 10 bases align to TRBD1. The germline gives CDR1 MNHEY, CDR2 SMNVEV (reference sequence). The V and J ends lost 3 bases and 7 bases, in that order; junction bases with no gene match: 6. CDR3 length equals 14 residues. In nucleotides, the CDR3 is TGTGCCAGCAGTTTTTTTGGGACAGGGGAAGAGCAGTACTTC. Its protein product is CASSFFGTGEEQYF.

The V and J genes are TRBV5-1 and TRBJ2-7; D is perhaps TRBD1 (6 bases). Germline V gene lookup returns CDR1 SGHRS and CDR2 YFSETQ. The V gene lost 4 bases and the J gene lost 7 bases, with 15 bases spanning the gap. The CDR3 contains 13 residues. The DNA of the CDR3 is TGCGCCAGCAGCCCGCGGACAGCGTGGGAGCAGTACTTC. It specifies CASSPRTAWEQYF.

The chain combines TRBV5-1 with TRBJ2-3; 10 positions match TRBD1. With 1 base clipped from V and 5 bases from J, the junction kept 4 bases outside the gene matches. The CDR3 is made up of 15 amino acids. The germline CDR1 and CDR2 sequences are SGHRS and YFSETQ. CDR3 coding DNA: TGCGCCAGCAGCTTGCGGGACAGGGGTAAAGATACGCAGTATTTT. The encoded protein is CASSLRDRGKDTQYF. Full variable domain (missing parts from reference TRBV5-1 and TRBJ2-3): KAGVTQTPRYLIKTRGQQVTLSCSPISGHRSVSWYQQTPGQGLQFLFEYFSETQRNKGNFPGRFSGRQFSNSRSEMNVSTLELGDSALYLCASSLRDRGKDTQYFGPGTRLTVL.

This rearrangement joins TRBV6-1 to TRBJ1-5; 9 positions match TRBD1. CDR3 length: 15 amino acids. Germline CDR1 is MNHNS and CDR2 is SASEGT. V lost 8 bases to trimming and J lost 0 bases; unmatched junction nucleotides: 5. The CDR3 DNA sequence: TGTGCCAGCGGTAAACAGGGGGCTAGCAATCAGCCCCAGCATTTT. Translating gives CASGKQGASNQPQHF.

Written as DNA, the CDR3 is TGCGCCAGCAGCCAAGAGGTGAGGGAGATCGGAGGCTACACCTTC. Translation gives CASSQEVREIGGYTF. The rearrangement links TRBV4-3 to TRBJ1-2; D is ambiguous. The CDR3 runs to 15 residues. Trimming cost V 0 bases and J 8 bases, with 16 bases left between them. Germline CDR1 LGHNA, CDR2 YSLEER.

The table lists this clone with a few counts. This chain joins TRBV9 and TRBJ2-5, with 10 bases matching TRBD2. CDR1 SGDLS and CDR2 YYNGEE come from the germline V gene. Trimming at V came to 6 bases and at J to 1 base, leaving 9 bases not matched to a gene. This CDR3 has 16 amino acids. CDR3 DNA: TGTGCCAGCACCGCCATGAGCGGGGGGGCCCAAGAGACCCAGTACTTC. It codes for CASTAMSGGAQETQYF. The full variable domain, its missing parts supplied by reference TRBV9 and TRBJ2-5, is DSGVTQTPKHLITATGQRVTLRCSPRSGDLSVYWYQQSLDQGLQFLIQYYNGEERAKGNILERFSAQQFPDLHSELNLSSLELGDSALYFCASTAMSGGAQETQYFGPGTRLLVL.

This chain connects TRBV28 to TRBJ2-7, with 8 bases matching TRBD1. Germline values: CDR1 MDHEN, CDR2 SYDVKM. V trimming: 5 bases; J trimming: 3 bases; junction bases outside the gene matches: 3. The CDR3 extends over 13 amino acids. The CDR3 loop reads CASSKDRDYEQYF. CDR3 coding DNA: TGTGCCAGCAGTAAGGACAGGGACTACGAGCAGTACTTC.

The chain joins TRBV27 to TRBJ1-6; TRBD1 agrees at 9 bases. The ends lost 6 bases at V and 5 bases at J; junction bases unmatched: 5. Looked up from germline, CDR1 is MNHEY and CDR2 is SMNVEV (reference sequence). The CDR3 length is 15 residues. Here the CDR3 reads CASRRDRGNNSPLHF. CDR3 sequence (DNA): TGTGCCAGCAGGCGTGACAGGGGGAATAATTCACCCCTCCACTTT.

V usage is TRBV4-1 and J usage is TRBJ1-5; tentatively, D is TRBD1 (6 bases). Trimming removed 5 bases from V and 4 bases from J, with 12 bases in between. The CDR3 sequence is 14 residues long. Germline CDR1 reads MGHRA; CDR2 reads YSYEKL. The CDR3 protein is CASSTRDKNQPQHF. CDR3 in DNA: TGCGCCAGCAGCACCCGGGACAAAAATCAGCCCCAGCATTTT.

The chain is built from TRBV6-1 and TRBJ1-2, with 7 bases identical to TRBD1. The CDR3 loop spans 14 amino acids. Looked up from germline, CDR1 is MNHNS and CDR2 is SASEGT. J lost 6 bases, V lost 2 bases, and 6 bases had no gene match. The CDR3 region has the DNA TGTGCCAGCAGTGAAACAGGGGCTAGGAATGGCTACACCTTC. Its protein product is CASSETGARNGYTF.

This clone was detected only a few times. The rearrangement uses TRBV27 and TRBJ1-1, with D possibly being TRBD1 (5 bases). The CDR3 has 14 amino acids. CDR1 is MNHEY, CDR2 SMNVEV, per germline (reference sequence). The V end was cut by 8 bases, the J end by 0 bases, with 13 bases between. This CDR3 is CASSATDMNTEAFF. DNA for the CDR3: TGTGCCAGCTCCGCGACAGACATGAACACTGAAGCTTTCTTT.

The rearrangement uses TRBV6-1 and TRBJ2-3; 7 nucleotides line up with TRBD2. Germline values: CDR1 MNHNS, CDR2 SASEGT. V was pared by 4 bases and J by 4 bases, with 11 bases of the junction left unmatched. There are 16 residues in the CDR3. The CDR3 sequence: CASSAFRRGMADTQYF. The DNA for the CDR3 is TGTGCCAGCAGTGCCTTTCGGCGGGGGATGGCAGATACGCAGTATTTT.

This clone turned up a few times. This sequence joins TRBV4-3 and TRBJ2-6, with a tentative D call TRBD2 (6 bases). In germline, CDR1 is LGHNA, CDR2 YSLEER. Deletions cut 0 bases from V and 0 bases from J, with 6 bases between. The CDR3 is made up of 16 amino acids. As DNA, the CDR3 is TGCGCCAGCAGCCAAGAGGAGGGCTCTGGGGCCAACGTCCTGACTTTC. Protein: CASSQEEGSGANVLTF.

This sequence joins TRBV27 and TRBJ1-2; no firm D call. The CDR3 totals 15 residues. Deletions cut 2 bases from V and 6 bases from J, with 16 bases between. Germline V gene lookup returns CDR1 MNHEY and CDR2 SMNVEV (reference sequence). The CDR3 DNA reads TGTGCCAGCAGTTTAGGGCAGGATGGAGGAAATGGCTACACCTTC. Residues: CASSLGQDGGNGYTF.

This chain uses TRBV27 with TRBJ1-1, with a tentative D call TRBD1 (5 bases). V was cut by 3 bases and J by 6 bases, with 11 bases left in between. In germline, CDR1 is MNHEY, CDR2 SMNVEV (reference sequence). The CDR3 is 13 residues long. Here the CDR3 reads CASSFHPQAEAFF. CDR3 bases: TGTGCCAGCAGTTTCCACCCACAGGCTGAAGCTTTCTTT.

The chain is built from TRBV6-6 and TRBJ2-2; 12 bases agree with TRBD1. The CDR3 is 15 residues long. Per germline, CDR1 MNHNY and CDR2 SVGAGI (reference sequence). V was clipped by 2 bases and J by 8 bases; unmatched bases: 3. CDR3 DNA sequence: TGTGCCAGCAGTTACCCGGGACAGGGGGCTGGGGAGCTGTTTTTT. It encodes CASSYPGQGAGELFF.

This clone came up a few times. The V and J genes are TRBV6-1 and TRBJ1-4; a weak D match, TRBD1 (5 bases). Germline V gene sequence: CDR1 MNHNS, CDR2 SASEGT. The ends were cut back, 5 bases at V and 8 bases at J, with 15 bases in the middle. CDR3 length equals 14 residues. DNA of the CDR3: TGTGCCAGCAGTCCCGCCACGCGGGGCGAAAAACTGTTTTTT. Its protein product is CASSPATRGEKLFF.

The chain links TRBV7-8 to TRBJ2-7; TRBD1 agrees at 7 bases. The CDR3 is 14 amino acids. V lost 5 bases and J lost 2; bases outside the gene matches: 6. In germline, CDR1 is SGHVS, CDR2 FQNEAQ. The CDR3 coding sequence is TGTGCCAGCAGCGCCCCGGGACAGCCCTACGAGCAGTACTTC. As protein: CASSAPGQPYEQYF.

The chain joins TRBV27 to TRBJ2-5, with D perhaps TRBD1 (6 bases). The J call may be faulty, since TRBJ2-7 better matches the DNA end. Looked up from germline, CDR1 is MNHEY and CDR2 is SMNVEV (reference sequence). This CDR3 contains 14 residues. The CDR3 nucleotides are TGTGCCAGCAGCCCCGGGACAAACCCCTACGAGCAGTACTTC. Amino acids: CASSPGTNPYEQYF.

The chain combines TRBV6-5 with TRBJ1-1, with 8 bases aligning to TRBD1. Germline V gene data show CDR1 as MNHEY and CDR2 as SVGAGI. Trimming took 6 bases from V and 4 from J; bases not matched to a gene: 4. This CDR3 region has 13 residues. The CDR3 sequence: CASSRDRGTEAFF. CDR3 in DNA: TGTGCCAGCAGCCGAGACAGGGGCACTGAAGCTTTCTTT.

This clone was detected a few times. The gene calls are TRBV30 and TRBJ1-5, with 10 bases matching TRBD1. Germline V lookup: CDR1 GTSNPN, CDR2 SVGIG (reference sequence). The CDR3 has 16 residues. V dropped 3 bases and J dropped 5; count of bases not matched to a gene: 10. CDR3 nucleotides: TGTGCCTGGAGGGAACCGGGACAGGGGTTGTATCAGCCCCAGCATTTT. This translates into CAWREPGQGLYQPQHF.

In its sample, this clone was seen a few times. The chain uses TRBV4-3 and TRBJ2-1; possible D gene TRBD2, 6 bases. V shed 0 bases and J shed 3 bases, with 12 bases lying between them. Germline CDR1 and CDR2: LGHNA and YSLEER. The CDR3 runs 16 residues. CDR3 loop: CASSQDLGGDYNEQFF. As DNA, the CDR3 is TGCGCCAGCAGCCAAGATCTGGGCGGGGACTACAATGAGCAGTTCTTC.

This clone appeared a few times. This sequence joins TRBV7-1 and TRBJ1-1; tentative D call: TRBD1 (5 bases). TRBV7-1 is an ORF, and what it does is uncertain. Trimming shortened V by 5 bases and J by 4 bases, and 8 bases separated the two germline ends. The CDR3 runs to 12 residues. The CDR3 region has the DNA TGTGCCAGCAGCCAGGGCAGCACTGAAGCTTTCTTT. Encoded protein: CASSQGSTEAFF.

J is TRBJ2-4 and V is TRBV5-6; D unresolved. CDR3 length equals 16 residues. Germline V gene data show CDR1 as SGHDT and CDR2 as YYEEEE. Trimming took off 1 base at V and 0 bases at J, with 11 bases between the two ends. This CDR3 is CASSLSSFLAKNIQYF. The CDR3, as DNA: TGTGCCAGCAGCTTGTCTTCGTTTCTAGCCAAAAACATTCAGTACTTC.